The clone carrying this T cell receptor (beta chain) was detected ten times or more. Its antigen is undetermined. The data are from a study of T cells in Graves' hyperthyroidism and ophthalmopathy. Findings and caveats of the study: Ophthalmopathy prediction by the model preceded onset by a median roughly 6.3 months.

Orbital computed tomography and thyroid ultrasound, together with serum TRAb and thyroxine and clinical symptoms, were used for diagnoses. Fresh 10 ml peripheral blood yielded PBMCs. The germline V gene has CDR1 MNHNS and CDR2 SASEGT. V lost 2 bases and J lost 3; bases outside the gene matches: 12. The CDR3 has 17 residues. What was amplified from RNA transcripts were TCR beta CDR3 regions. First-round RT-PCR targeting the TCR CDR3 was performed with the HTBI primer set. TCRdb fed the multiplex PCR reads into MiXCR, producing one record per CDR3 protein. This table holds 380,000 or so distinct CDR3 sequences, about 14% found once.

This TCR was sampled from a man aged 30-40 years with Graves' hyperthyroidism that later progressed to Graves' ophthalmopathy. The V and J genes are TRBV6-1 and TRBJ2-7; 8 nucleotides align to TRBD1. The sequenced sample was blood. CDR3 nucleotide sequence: TGTGCCAGCAGTGAACTAGGACAGGGAAAAGGGATCTACGAGCAGTACTTC. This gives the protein CASSELGQGKGIYEQYF.